The T cell receptor (beta chain) described here comes from a study of T cell responses to AZD1222 COVID-19 vaccine. The table came from immunoSEQ multiplex PCR; TCRdb's copy has only in-frame clones and leaves some out. The repertoire holds 90,000 to 120,000 clones, with about 89% as singletons. This clone was counted a single time. Germline values: CDR1 SGHRS, CDR2 YFSETQ. The CDR3 spans 14 residues. Trimming left V 2 bases short and J 2 bases short, with 11 bases between. This chain uses TRBV5-1 with TRBJ2-7; possibly TRBD1 or TRBD2 for D (5 bases each). The TCR sequence derives from an adult in good health. The input for sequencing was peripheral blood, taken on day 0 of AZD1222 vaccination. The CDR3 DNA reads as TGCGCCAGCAGCTTATCCGGGGACCCCTACGAGCAGTACTTC. It is translated as CASSLSGDPYEQYF. The full variable domain, its missing parts supplied by reference TRBV5-1 and TRBJ2-7, is KAGVTQTPRYLIKTRGQQVTLSCSPISGHRSVSWYQQTPGQGLQFLFEYFSETQRNKGNFPGRFSGRQFSNSRSEMNVSTLELGDSALYLCASSLSGDPYEQYFGPGTRLTVT.